This entry features one TCR beta chain sequence. The data were obtained in a study of OX40 agonist ivuxolimab in advanced cancers. Study as a whole: Patients were given ivuxolimab, an antibody that agonizes OX40 (CD134). Anti-PD-1, anti-PD-L1 or anti-CTLA-4 therapy given earlier was allowed, and 40% had some.

The protocol was immunoSEQ multiplex PCR, while the TCRdb copy is restricted to in-frame clones and leaves out a portion. The sample has 70,000 to 80,000 clones; over 80% are singletons. The starting material was CD4+ or CD8+ T cells sorted from blood, obtained in a trial of the OX40 agonist ivuxolimab. The TCR originated in an adult with an advanced solid tumor such as melanoma, head and neck, liver or kidney cancer.

The CDR3 DNA is TGTGCCAGCAGTTGGGGACAGGGAGGCACCGGGGAGCTGTTTTTT. This sequence encodes CASSWGQGGTGELFF. V is TRBV6-5 and J is TRBJ2-2, with 9 positions matching TRBD1. J lost 4 bases, V lost 4 bases, and 4 bases had no gene match. Germline CDR1 MNHEY, CDR2 SVGAGI. The CDR3 consists of 15 residues.